This entry describes one T cell receptor beta chain. Its antigen is as yet unknown. At one of its ends the junction is not consistent with the germline gene, which may arise from a read error. This sample is drawn from a study of T cell repertoires in cytomegalovirus infection. Background on the study: A matching HLA type, together with CMV infection, was signaled by public TCR beta signatures. Study observations and caveats: CMV-specific HLA-C-restricted TCR beta clonotypes dominated the ex vivo response.

From germline, CDR1 is SEHNR and CDR2 FQNEAQ (reference sequence). The length of the CDR3 is 21 residues. A single record per CDR3 protein comes from TCRdb applying MiXCR to the reads. The table has roughly 630,000 distinct CDR3 sequences, 24% seen once; the top ten hold under 8.5%. This TCR was sampled from a human donor in good health (CMV status not recorded). Some clones in this sample may be carry-over from other donors' samples. V and J are TRBV7-9 and TRBJ2-1; 12 positions agree with TRBD2. Sequenced: CD8+ T cells from PBMCs. CDR3 in amino acids: CVSSPYLPGLAGLISYNEQFF. CDR3 sequence (DNA): TGTGTCAGCAGCCCTTATCTTCCGGGACTAGCGGGCCTTATCTCCTACAATGAGCAGTTCTTC. Together with reference TRBV7-9 and TRBJ2-1, the CDR3 gives the full variable domain: DTGVSQNPRHKITKRGQNVTFRCDPISEHNRLYWYRQTLGQGPEFLTYFQNEAQLEKSRLLSDRFSAERPKGSFSTLEIQRTEQGDSAMYLCVSSPYLPGLAGLISYNEQFFGPGTRLTVL.